The clone carrying this T cell receptor beta chain was found a few times. This sample is drawn from a study of blood T cells in healthy people across ages. Germline V gene sequence: CDR1 DFQATT, CDR2 SNEGSKA (reference sequence). Trimming removed 4 bases from V and 1 base from J; junction bases left unmatched: 5. The CDR3 loop spans 14 amino acids. It was with a sample-barcoded 5' primer and a J-beta primer mix that a second PCR of about 6 to 12 cycles was run. Using its own MiXCR run on the 5' RACE reads, TCRdb lists one record per CDR3 protein. Here the sample spans some 1.5 million distinct CDR3 sequences, 42% being singletons.

This TCR derives from a woman aged 18-29 years in good health. Material: blood. The V gene is TRBV20-1, the J gene TRBJ1-2, with 8 bases lining up with TRBD1. CDR3 sequence reads: CSATQGAFNYGYTF. In DNA form, the CDR3 reads TGCAGTGCTACGCAGGGGGCGTTTAACTATGGCTACACCTTC.